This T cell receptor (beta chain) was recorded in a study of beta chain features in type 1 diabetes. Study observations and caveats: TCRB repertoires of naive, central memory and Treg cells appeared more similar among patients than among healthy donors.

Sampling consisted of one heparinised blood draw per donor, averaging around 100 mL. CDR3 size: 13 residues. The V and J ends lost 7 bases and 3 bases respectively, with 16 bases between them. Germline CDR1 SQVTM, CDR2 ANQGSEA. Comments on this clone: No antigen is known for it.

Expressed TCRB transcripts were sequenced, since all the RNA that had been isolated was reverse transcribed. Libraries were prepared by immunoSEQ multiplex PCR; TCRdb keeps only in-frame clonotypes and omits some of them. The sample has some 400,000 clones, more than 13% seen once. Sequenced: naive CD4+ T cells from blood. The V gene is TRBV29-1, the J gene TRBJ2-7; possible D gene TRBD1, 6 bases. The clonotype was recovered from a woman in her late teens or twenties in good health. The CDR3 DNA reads TGCAGCGGCAAGACAGGTGTCGGCTACGAGCAGTACTTC. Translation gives CSGKTGVGYEQYF.